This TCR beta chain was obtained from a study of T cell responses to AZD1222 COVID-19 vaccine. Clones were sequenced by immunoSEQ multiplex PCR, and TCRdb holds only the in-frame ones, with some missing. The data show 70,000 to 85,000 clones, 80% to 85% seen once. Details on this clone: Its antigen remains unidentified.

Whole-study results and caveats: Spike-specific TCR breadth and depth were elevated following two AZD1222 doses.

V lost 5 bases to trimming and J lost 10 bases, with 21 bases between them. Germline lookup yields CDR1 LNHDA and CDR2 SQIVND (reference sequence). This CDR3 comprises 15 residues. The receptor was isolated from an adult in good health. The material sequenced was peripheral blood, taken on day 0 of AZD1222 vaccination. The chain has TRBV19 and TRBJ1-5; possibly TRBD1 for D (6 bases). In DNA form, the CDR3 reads TGTGCCAGTAGTTGGGCCTCAGGGGCGAGTGGTCCCCAGCATTTT. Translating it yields CASSWASGASGPQHF.